These T cell receptor beta chains were read from a single sample in a study of T cell responses to AZD1222 COVID-19 vaccine. Data came from immunoSEQ multiplex PCR; TCRdb stores just in-frame clones and leaves some out. The table records 200,000 or so clones, over 80% of them present only once. Source: peripheral blood, taken on day 0 of AZD1222 vaccination. The receptors come from an adult in good health. The CDR3 runs from the conserved cysteine through the conserved F or W. The D gene is left open where the match is weak. Some rows have no size entry. The others give once, few or many, or a class for an expanded clone.

>-|TRBJ1-1|TRBV30|-
TGTGCCTGGAGTTACAGGTACACGAACACTGAAGCTTTCTTT
CAWSYRYTNTEAFF
>-|TRBJ1-2|TRBV19|-
TGTGCCAGTAGTATCCGGTACTATGGCTACACCTTC
CASSIRYYGYTF
>TRBD1|TRBJ1-1|TRBV10-3|-
TGTGCCATCAGTGAGTCGATTAGGGGGCACACTGAAGCTTTCTTT
CAISESIRGHTEAFF
>-|TRBJ2-3|TRBV5-5|-
TGTGCCAGCAGCCCACAGGGAGTCGTGCAGTATTTT
CASSPQGVVQYF
>-|TRBJ1-1|TRBV6-7|once
TGTGCCAGCAGTTACCGGGGCGGCACTGAAGCTTTCTTT
CASSYRGGTEAFF
>-|TRBJ1-1|TRBV6-5|-
TGTGCCAGCAGTTACGGGTTTAACACTGAAGCTTTCTTT
CASSYGFNTEAFF
>TRBD2|TRBJ2-3|TRBV24-1|-
TGTGCCACCCCTCGGGAGCGGGAGGGTAAAGATACGCAGTATTTT
CATPREREGKDTQYF
>-|TRBJ1-2|TRBV7-9|-
TGTGCCAGCAGCACCACGGCGGGGATGAGCTATGGCTACACCTTC
CASSTTAGMSYGYTF
>TRBD1|TRBJ1-4|TRBV24-1|-
TGTGCCACCAGTGACTCCGTCAGGGGGGGTGAAAAACTGTTTTTT
CATSDSVRGGEKLFF
>-|TRBJ1-2|TRBV5-3|-
TGTGCCAGAAGCTCGGCTAATAGAGGCTACACCTTC
CARSSANRGYTF
>-|TRBJ2-3|TRBV3-1/TRBV3-2|-
TGTGCCAGCAGCCAAGAGGCAGACACAGATACGCAGTATTTT
CASSQEADTDTQYF
>-|TRBJ2-2|TRBV5-1|-
TGCGCCAGCAGTCGAAGGGGAGGCACCGGGGAGCTGTTTTTT
CASSRRGGTGELFF
>-|TRBJ2-3|TRBV2|-
TGTGCCAGCACCAGGACAGCTAGCACAGATACGCAGTATTTT
CASTRTASTDTQYF
>TRBD1|TRBJ2-2|TRBV19|-
TGTGCCAGTAAGACAGGGATCGGGGCCGGGGAGCTGTTTTTT
CASKTGIGAGELFF
>-|TRBJ1-1|TRBV5-1|-
TGCGCCAGCAGAAATCCGGGACAAGACACTGAAGCTTTCTTT
CASRNPGQDTEAFF
>-|TRBJ1-2|TRBV6-5|-
TGTGCCAGCAGTTCCGTAACAAATGGCTACACCTTC
CASSSVTNGYTF
>-|TRBJ1-1|TRBV6-4|once
TGTGCCAGCAGTGACGGTAATCGGCTGTCTGAAGCTTTCTTT
CASSDGNRLSEAFF
>-|TRBJ1-3|TRBV13|-
TGTGCCAGCAGCCTTGACAGCTCTGGAAACACCATATATTTT
CASSLDSSGNTIYF
>-|TRBJ1-1|TRBV6-1|-
TGTGCCAGCAGTGAAGCGGGCAGAGACACTGAAGCTTTCTTT
CASSEAGRDTEAFF
>-|TRBJ2-7|TRBV19|-
TGTGCCAGTAGTATTTCCACTCCTCGGGACGAGCAGTACTTC
CASSISTPRDEQYF
>-|TRBJ1-1|TRBV14|-
TGTGCCAGCAGCCCCGGCCCAAACACTGAAGCTTTCTTT
CASSPGPNTEAFF
>TRBD1|TRBJ1-1|TRBV2|-
TGTGCCAGCAGGGCGAGGGGGCTCACTGAAGCTTTCTTT
CASRARGLTEAFF
>-|TRBJ1-3|TRBV6-5|-
TGTGCCATCCGGACAGTCCACTCTGGAAACACCATATATTTT
CAIRTVHSGNTIYF
>-|TRBJ1-2|TRBV19|-
TGTGCCAGTCGGCATAGCGCCAGATCTGGCTACACCTTC
CASRHSARSGYTF
>-|TRBJ2-1|TRBV20-1|many
TGCAGTGCTAGTGGTGCGGGTCTGTACTACAATGAGCAGTTCTTC
CSASGAGLYYNEQFF
>-|TRBJ2-7|TRBV19|-
TGTGCCAGTAGTGAGGGACCCTACTACGAGCAGTACTTC
CASSEGPYYEQYF
>-|TRBJ1-2|TRBV2|-
TGTGCCAGCAGCCCCTATGGCTACACCTTC
CASSPYGYTF
>-|TRBJ1-3|TRBV6-1|-
TGTGCCAGCAGTGAAGATCTTCCCGGGGCTCCTGGAAACACCATATATTTT
CASSEDLPGAPGNTIYF
>-|TRBJ1-2|TRBV11-2|-
TGTGCCAGCAGCCCCTCTGGGGATGGCTACACCTTC
CASSPSGDGYTF
>TRBD1|TRBJ1-3|TRBV3-1/TRBV3-2|-
TGTGCCAGCAGCAACACAGGGGTTGGAAACACCATATATTTT
CASSNTGVGNTIYF
>TRBD1|TRBJ2-7|TRBV6-5|once
TGTGCCAGCAGCCCCCGGGACAGGGGGTCCTACGAGCAGTACTTC
CASSPRDRGSYEQYF
>TRBD2|TRBJ2-1|TRBV9|-
TGTGCCAGCAGCGTAGAAACGAGCGGGAGATTCGATGAGCAGTTCTTC
CASSVETSGRFDEQFF
>-|TRBJ2-1|TRBV5-5|-
TGTGCCAGCAGCTCCCGGGGGCCCTCTACCTCCTACAATGAGCAGTTCTTC
CASSSRGPSTSYNEQFF
>-|TRBJ1-1|TRBV21-1|-
TGTGCCAGCAGCCTTCAAAGGGCGGAAAACACTGAAGCTTTCTTT
CASSLQRAENTEAFF
>-|TRBJ1-5|TRBV19|-
TGTGCCAGTAGTGGGCAGTTCAATCAGCCCCAGCATTTT
CASSGQFNQPQHF
>TRBD1|TRBJ2-3|TRBV7-2|-
TGTGCCAGCAGCCCGAGGACAGGGCGTACAGATACGCAGTATTTT
CASSPRTGRTDTQYF
>TRBD1|TRBJ2-1|TRBV2|-
TGTGCCAGCAGAACCGGGACAGTATACAATGAGCAGTTCTTC
CASRTGTVYNEQFF
>-|TRBJ1-2|TRBV9|-
TGTGCCAGCAAGGGGCAGGGCGAGTCATTCGGTGGCTACACCTTC
CASKGQGESFGGYTF
>-|TRBJ2-3|TRBV7-2|-
TGTGCCAGCAGCTTAGATGGCTTTGAGGGGGATACGCAGTATTTT
CASSLDGFEGDTQYF
>TRBD2|TRBJ2-3|TRBV5-4|-
TGTGCCAGCAGCTTGGGCTTACTAGCGTCTAGCACAGATACGCAGTATTTT
CASSLGLLASSTDTQYF
>-|TRBJ1-1|TRBV4-3|-
TGCGCCGGCAGCCCACGACATCTCCCTGACACTGAAGCTTTCTTT
CAGSPRHLPDTEAFF
>-|TRBJ1-5|TRBV7-2|-
TGTGCCAGCAGCTGGTCAGAAGGAAATCAGCCCCAGCATTTT
CASSWSEGNQPQHF
>-|TRBJ2-3|TRBV5-1|-
TGCGCCAGCAGCTTGGGGCAGGGGGGACCAGATACGCAGTATTTT
CASSLGQGGPDTQYF
>-|TRBJ2-7|TRBV27|-
TGTGCCAGCAGTTTAGTTGGCCGGGCCCACGAGCAGTACTTC
CASSLVGRAHEQYF
>TRBD2|TRBJ2-2|TRBV23-1|-
TGCGCCAGCGGTAGAACGGGACTAGCGAACACCGGGGAGCTGTTTTTT
CASGRTGLANTGELFF
>-|TRBJ1-1|TRBV18|-
TGTGCCAGCTCAGCTCTGGGGAACACTGAAGCTTTCTTT
CASSALGNTEAFF
>TRBD2|TRBJ2-1|TRBV11-2|-
TGTGCCAGCAGCTTATCCCCACGCGGGAGCTACTCCTACAATGAGCAGTTCTTC
CASSLSPRGSYSYNEQFF
>TRBD1|TRBJ2-2|TRBV11-3|-
TGTGCCAGCAACGTTAATTACCGGGACAGGGACGAAAACGCCGGGGAGCTGTTTTTT
CASNVNYRDRDENAGELFF
>TRBD1|TRBJ1-4|TRBV3-1/TRBV3-2|once
TGTGCCAGCAGCCAAGGACAGGGAGGAGAAAAACTGTTTTTT
CASSQGQGGEKLFF
>TRBD1|TRBJ1-5|TRBV19|-
TGTGCCAGTACTCAGGGGGTTTTGGTGCCCCAGCATTTT
CASTQGVLVPQHF
>-|TRBJ1-1|TRBV6-5|-
TGTGCCAGCAGTTACGGATTGAGGGGGAACACTGAAGCTTTCTTT
CASSYGLRGNTEAFF
>-|TRBJ1-4|TRBV5-1|-
TGCGCCAGCAGCTTGGATTATGGGGCAGGGGAAAAACTGTTTTTT
CASSLDYGAGEKLFF
>TRBD2|TRBJ2-2|TRBV27|-
TGTGCCAGCAGTTCAGGACTAGCGGGAGCCACCGGGGAGCTGTTTTTT
CASSSGLAGATGELFF
>TRBD1|TRBJ1-1|TRBV9|-
TGTGCCAGCACCTCCGGGGACAGCAACACTGAAGCTTTCTTT
CASTSGDSNTEAFF